This TCR beta chain was captured in a study of T cell repertoires in cytomegalovirus infection. Study information: In public TCR beta signatures, there were indications of both CMV infection and matching HLA type. General study results and limits: The ex vivo response was dominated by HLA-C-restricted CMV-specific TCR beta clonotypes. People with CMV and the relevant HLA were identified by cumulative public TCR beta family frequency.

TCRdb analysed the reads with MiXCR anew, one entry per CDR3 protein. The sample records some 320,000 distinct CDR3 sequences, under 35% being singletons. In regard to this clonotype: Its antigen is not known.

The receptor comes from a human donor in good health (CMV status not recorded). Some clones in this sample may be carry-over from other donors' samples. The sequenced sample was cultured PBMCs, obtained from culture after CMV antigen stimulation.

The CDR3 nucleotides are TGTGCCAGCAATCGCAGGGTCGGCCTCAACACTGAAGCTTTCTTT. It specifies CASNRRVGLNTEAFF. This rearrangement joins TRBV27 to TRBJ1-1, with D possibly TRBD1 on 5 matching bases. The CDR3 is made up of 15 amino acids. Germline CDR1 reads MNHEY; CDR2 reads SMNVEV (reference sequence). V was pared by 7 bases and J by 2 bases, with 17 bases between.